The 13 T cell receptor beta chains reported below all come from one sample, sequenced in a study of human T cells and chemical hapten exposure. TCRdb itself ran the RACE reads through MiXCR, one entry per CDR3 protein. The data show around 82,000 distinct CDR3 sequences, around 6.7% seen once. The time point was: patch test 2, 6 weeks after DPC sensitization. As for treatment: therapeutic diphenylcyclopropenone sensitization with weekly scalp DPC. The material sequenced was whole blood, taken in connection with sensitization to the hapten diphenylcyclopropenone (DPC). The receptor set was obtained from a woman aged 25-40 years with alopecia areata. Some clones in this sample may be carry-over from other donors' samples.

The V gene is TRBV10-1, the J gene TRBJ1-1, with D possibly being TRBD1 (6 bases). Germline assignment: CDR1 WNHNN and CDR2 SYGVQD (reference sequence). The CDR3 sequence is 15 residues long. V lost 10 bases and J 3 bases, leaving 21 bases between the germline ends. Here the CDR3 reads CATRINTGRDTEAFF. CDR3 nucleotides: TGCGCCACCCGAATCAATACAGGGAGAGACACTGAAGCTTTCTTT.

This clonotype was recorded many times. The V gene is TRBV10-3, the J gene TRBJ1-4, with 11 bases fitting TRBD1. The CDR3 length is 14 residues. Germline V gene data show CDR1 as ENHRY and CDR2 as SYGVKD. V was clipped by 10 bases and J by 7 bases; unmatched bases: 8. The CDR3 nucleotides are TGTGCCACGAAAAGGACAGGGGGCGTTGAAAAACTGTTTTTT. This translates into CATKRTGGVEKLFF.

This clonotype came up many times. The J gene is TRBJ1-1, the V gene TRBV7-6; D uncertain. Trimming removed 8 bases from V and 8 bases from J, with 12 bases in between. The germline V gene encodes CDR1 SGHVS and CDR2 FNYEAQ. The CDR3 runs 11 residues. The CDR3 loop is CASLSMGEAFF. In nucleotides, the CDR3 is TGTGCCAGCCTCTCGATGGGGGAAGCTTTCTTT.

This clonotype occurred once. CDR3 nucleotides: TGTGCCAGCAGGCCACGGGGGGCGACTGAAGCTTTCTTT. This translates into CASRPRGATEAFF. The rearrangement uses TRBV6-6 and TRBJ1-1; maybe TRBD1 (6 bases). The germline gives CDR1 MNHNY, CDR2 SVGAGI (reference sequence). This CDR3 has 13 amino acids. The V end was cut by 6 bases, the J end by 5 bases, with 13 bases between.

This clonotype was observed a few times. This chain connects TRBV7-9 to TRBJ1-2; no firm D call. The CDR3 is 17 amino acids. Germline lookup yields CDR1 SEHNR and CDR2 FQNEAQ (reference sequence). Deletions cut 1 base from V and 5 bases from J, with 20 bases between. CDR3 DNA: TGTGCCAGCAGCTTAGGGCTATCAGACCCTAGGAAGTATGGCTACACCTTC. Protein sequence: CASSLGLSDPRKYGYTF.

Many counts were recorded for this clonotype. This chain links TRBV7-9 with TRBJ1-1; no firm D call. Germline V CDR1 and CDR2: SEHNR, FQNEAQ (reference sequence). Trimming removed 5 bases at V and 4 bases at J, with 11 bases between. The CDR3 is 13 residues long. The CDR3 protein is CASSPQLGTEAFF. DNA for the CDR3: TGTGCCAGCAGCCCCCAGTTGGGCACTGAAGCTTTCTTT.

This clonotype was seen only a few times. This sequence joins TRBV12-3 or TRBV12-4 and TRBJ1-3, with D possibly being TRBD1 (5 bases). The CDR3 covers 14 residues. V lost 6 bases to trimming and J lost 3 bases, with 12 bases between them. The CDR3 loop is CASSSRGYGNTIYF. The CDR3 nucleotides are TGTGCCAGCAGCTCCCGGGGGTATGGAAACACCATATATTTT.

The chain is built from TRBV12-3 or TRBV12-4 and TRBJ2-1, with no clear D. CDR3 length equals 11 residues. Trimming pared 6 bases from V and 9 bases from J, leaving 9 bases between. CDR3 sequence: CASSLQREQFF. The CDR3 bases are TGTGCCAGCAGCCTCCAGCGTGAGCAGTTCTTC.

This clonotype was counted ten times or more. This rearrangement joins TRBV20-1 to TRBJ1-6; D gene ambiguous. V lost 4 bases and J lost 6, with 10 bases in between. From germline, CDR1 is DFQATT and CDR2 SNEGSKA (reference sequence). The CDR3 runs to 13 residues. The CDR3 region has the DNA TGCAGTGCTAAGGGTGTTCGTAATTCACCCCTCCACTTT. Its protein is CSAKGVRNSPLHF.

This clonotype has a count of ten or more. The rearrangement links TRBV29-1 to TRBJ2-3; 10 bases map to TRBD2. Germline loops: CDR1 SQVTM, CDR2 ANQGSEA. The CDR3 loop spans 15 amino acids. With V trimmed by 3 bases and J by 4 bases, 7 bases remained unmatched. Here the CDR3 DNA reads TGCAGCGTTGATGGGCTAGCGGGGGTGGCAGATACGCAGTATTTT. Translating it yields CSVDGLAGVADTQYF.

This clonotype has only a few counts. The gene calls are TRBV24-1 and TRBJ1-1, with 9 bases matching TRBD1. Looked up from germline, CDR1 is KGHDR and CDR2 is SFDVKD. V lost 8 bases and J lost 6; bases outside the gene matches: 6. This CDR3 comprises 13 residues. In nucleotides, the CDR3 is TGTGCCACCACGGGACAGGGATCGTCTGAAGCTTTCTTT. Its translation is CATTGQGSSEAFF.

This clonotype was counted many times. The CDR3 here is CASSLDTPGTGVEQYF. DNA of the CDR3: TGTGCCAGCAGCTTAGACACTCCCGGGACAGGGGTCGAGCAGTACTTC. V is TRBV7-6 and J is TRBJ2-7, with 10 bases lining up with TRBD1. V lost 1 base and J lost 6; bases outside the gene matches: 9. The CDR3 is made up of 16 amino acids. Germline V gives CDR1 SGHVS, CDR2 FNYEAQ.

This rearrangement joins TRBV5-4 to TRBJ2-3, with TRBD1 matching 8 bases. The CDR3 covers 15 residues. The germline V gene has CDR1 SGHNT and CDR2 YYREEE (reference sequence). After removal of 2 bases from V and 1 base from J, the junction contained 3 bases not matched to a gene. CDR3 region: CASSFGQGRTDTQYF. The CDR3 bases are TGTGCCAGCAGCTTCGGACAGGGTCGCACAGATACGCAGTATTTT.